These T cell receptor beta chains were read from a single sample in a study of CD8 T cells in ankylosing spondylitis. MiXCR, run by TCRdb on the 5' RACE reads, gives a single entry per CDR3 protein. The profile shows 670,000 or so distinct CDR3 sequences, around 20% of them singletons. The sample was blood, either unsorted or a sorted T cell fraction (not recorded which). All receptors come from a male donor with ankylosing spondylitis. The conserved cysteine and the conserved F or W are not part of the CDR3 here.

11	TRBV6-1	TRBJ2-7	ASKGTTPYEQY
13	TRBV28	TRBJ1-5	ASSYTGGVNQPQH
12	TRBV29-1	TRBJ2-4	SVVGGTAKNIQY
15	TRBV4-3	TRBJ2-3	ASSQDPPLAAVDTQY
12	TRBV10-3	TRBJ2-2	AIRGQGEAGELF
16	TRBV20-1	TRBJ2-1	SAKVVEGRTPSYNEQF
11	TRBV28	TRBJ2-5	ASSLKVYETQY
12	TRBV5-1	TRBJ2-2	ASRGLADTGELF
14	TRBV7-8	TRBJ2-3	ASGSTGGVSTDTQY
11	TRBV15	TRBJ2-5	ATIGGEGETQY
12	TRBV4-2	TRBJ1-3	ASSPFSTGNTIY
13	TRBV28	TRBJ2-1	ASSVTSRDHNEQF
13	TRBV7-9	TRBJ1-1	ASSLEGRGFTEAF
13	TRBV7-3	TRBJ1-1	ASSLTPEMNTEAF
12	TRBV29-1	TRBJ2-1	SVVGTSGNNEQF
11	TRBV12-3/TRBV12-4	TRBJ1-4	ASTAGAFGELF
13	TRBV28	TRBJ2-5	ASSLPSQGGETQY
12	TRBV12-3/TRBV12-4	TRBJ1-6	ASSLTGYNSPLH
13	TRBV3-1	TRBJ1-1	ASSQKLGPYTEAF
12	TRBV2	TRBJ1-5	ASSEGQNNQPQH
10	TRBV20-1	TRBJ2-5	SAPDYQETQY
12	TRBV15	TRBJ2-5	ATSREWGQETQY
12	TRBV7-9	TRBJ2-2	ASSFLSGTGELF
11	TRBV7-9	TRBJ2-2	ASSAPSSGELF
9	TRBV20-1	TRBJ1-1	SASGGMGAF
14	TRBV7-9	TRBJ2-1	ASTTSSRGSYNEQF
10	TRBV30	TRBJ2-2	ARGQNTGELF
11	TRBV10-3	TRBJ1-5	AIGSQINQPQH
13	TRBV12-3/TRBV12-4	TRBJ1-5	ASSSGDRANQPQH
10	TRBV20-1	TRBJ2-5	SAREDSRSEY
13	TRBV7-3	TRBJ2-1	ASSPTGGGTYEQF
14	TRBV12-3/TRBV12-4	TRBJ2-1	ASRRLAGAYKNEQF
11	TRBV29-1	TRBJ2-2	SVAREYTGELF
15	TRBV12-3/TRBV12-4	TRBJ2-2	ASSLGLAGENTGELF
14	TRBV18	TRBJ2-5	ASSTRSLAGQETQY
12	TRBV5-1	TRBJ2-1	ASSPGVNYNEQF
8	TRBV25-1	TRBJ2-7	APPPYEQY
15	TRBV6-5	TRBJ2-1	ASSYSPPSGGVNEQF
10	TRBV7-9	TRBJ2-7	ASSRTSWEQY
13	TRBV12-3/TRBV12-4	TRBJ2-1	ASSPTGPNHNEQF
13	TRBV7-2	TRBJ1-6	ASSLVARVNSPLH
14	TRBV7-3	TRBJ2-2	ASSLMTGGLDGELF
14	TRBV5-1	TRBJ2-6	ASSSRQGPGANVLT
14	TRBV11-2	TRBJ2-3	ASSPRISLGPDTQY
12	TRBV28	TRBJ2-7	ASSFGLLSYEQY
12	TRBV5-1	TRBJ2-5	ASSGTSTVATQY
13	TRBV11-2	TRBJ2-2	ASSFGLVSGGELF
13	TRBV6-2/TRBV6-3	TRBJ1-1	ASSRPGQRNTEAF
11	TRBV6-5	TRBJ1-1	ASSYAGNTEAF
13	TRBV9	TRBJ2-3	ASSESGGPTDTQY
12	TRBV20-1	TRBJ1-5	SASVVNSNQPQH